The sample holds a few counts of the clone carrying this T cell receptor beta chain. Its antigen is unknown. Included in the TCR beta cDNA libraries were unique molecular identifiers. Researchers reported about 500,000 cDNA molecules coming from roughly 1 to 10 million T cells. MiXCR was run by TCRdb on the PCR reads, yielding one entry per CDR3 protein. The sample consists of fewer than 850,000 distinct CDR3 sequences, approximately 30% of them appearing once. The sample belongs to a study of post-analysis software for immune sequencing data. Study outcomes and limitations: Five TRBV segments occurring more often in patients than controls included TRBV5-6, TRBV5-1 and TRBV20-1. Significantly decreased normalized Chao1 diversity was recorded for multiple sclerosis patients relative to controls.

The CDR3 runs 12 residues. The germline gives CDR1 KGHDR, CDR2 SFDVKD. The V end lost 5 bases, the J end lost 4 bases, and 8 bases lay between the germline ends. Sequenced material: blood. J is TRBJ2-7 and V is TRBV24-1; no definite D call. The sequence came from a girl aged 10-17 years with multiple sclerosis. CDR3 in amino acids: CATSGLDYEQYF. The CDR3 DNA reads TGTGCCACCAGTGGACTTGATTACGAGCAGTACTTC.